One sample yielded the 19 T cell receptor beta chains listed below, sequenced in a study of regulatory T cells in long-lasting Graves disease. The time point denotes: newly diagnosed GD, antithyroid drugs for less than 3 months. Isolated PBMC RNA provided the starting material for the TCR library. Both iRepertoire HTBI primers and Arm-PCR of CDR3 regions were used to build the TCR beta libraries. TCRdb reanalysed the multiplex PCR reads using MiXCR and keeps one entry per CDR3 protein. The data show around 360,000 distinct CDR3 sequences, around 15% seen once. These data were also filed under a second study, of T cells in Graves' hyperthyroidism and ophthalmopathy.

The specimen was peripheral blood mononuclear cells (PBMCs), collected at new diagnosis, from a patient treated with antithyroid drugs. The receptors derive from a young woman with Graves disease.

This clonotype has ten or more counts. The V gene is TRBV5-1, the J gene TRBJ1-2; D unresolved. The germline gives CDR1 SGHRS, CDR2 YFSETQ. The CDR3 spans 15 residues. Trimming stripped 0 bases from V and 2 bases from J, with 11 bases between. CDR3 in amino acids: CASSLEFSGNYGYTF. Here the CDR3 DNA reads TGCGCCAGCAGCTTGGAATTTTCGGGGAACTATGGCTACACCTTC.

V and J are TRBV6-1 and TRBJ2-1; weak D call: TRBD1 (6 bases). With 7 bases removed from V and 9 bases from J, the gap between germline ends came to 22 bases. Germline values: CDR1 MNHNS, CDR2 SASEGT. This CDR3 has 15 amino acids. The chain's CDR3 is CASTEATDRSTEQFF. The CDR3, as DNA: TGTGCCAGCACCGAAGCAACTGACAGGTCGACTGAGCAGTTCTTC.

This clonotype was counted between two and nine times. The V and J genes are TRBV28 and TRBJ1-2; D is perhaps TRBD1 (5 bases). This CDR3 has 14 residues. Germline CDR1 reads MDHEN; CDR2 reads SYDVKM. Deletions cut 7 bases from V and 4 bases from J, with 16 bases between. CDR3 amino acids: CASMRAGTLYGYTF. The CDR3 DNA is TGTGCCAGCATGAGGGCAGGGACTCTCTATGGCTACACCTTC.

This clonotype was observed many times. The chain uses TRBV24-1 and TRBJ2-5; D ambiguous. Germline CDR1 is KGHDR and CDR2 is SFDVKD. The length of the CDR3 is 12 residues. Trimming removed 0 bases at V and 2 bases at J, with 0 bases between. CDR3 amino acids: CATSDLQETQYF. CDR3 nucleotides: TGTGCCACCAGTGATTTGCAAGAGACCCAGTACTTC.

This clonotype showed up many times. V is TRBV6-2 or TRBV6-3 and J is TRBJ1-5, with a tentative D call TRBD1 (6 bases). Trimming took off 1 base at V and 1 base at J, with 17 bases between the two ends. Germline assignment: CDR1 MNHEY and CDR2 SVGEGT. The CDR3 is made up of 18 amino acids. CDR3 sequence reads: CASSYLPPGVMSNQPQHF. The DNA for the CDR3 is TGTGCCAGCAGTTACTTGCCCCCAGGGGTAATGAGCAATCAGCCCCAGCATTTT.

This clonotype was seen repeatedly, ten times or more. The chain has TRBV2 and TRBJ2-5, with 10 bases that match TRBD2. CDR1 is SNHLY and CDR2 is FYNNEI in the germline V gene. This CDR3 contains 14 residues. With V trimmed by 5 bases and J by 7 bases, 7 bases remained unmatched. The CDR3 coding sequence is TGTGCCAGCAGTCAGGTGGTAGCGGGGGGGACCCAGTACTTC. Translating it yields CASSQVVAGGTQYF. The full variable domain, its missing parts supplied by reference TRBV2 and TRBJ2-5, is EPEVTQTPSHQVTQMGQEVILRCVPISNHLYFYWYRQILGQKVEFLVSFYNNEISEKSEIFDDQFSVERPDGSNFTLKIRSTKLEDSAMYFCASSQVVAGGTQYFGPGTRLLVL.

This clonotype has ten or more counts. The chain is built from TRBV2 and TRBJ1-6, with D hard to call. Trimming left V 1 base short and J 9 bases short, with 7 bases between. The CDR3 length is 13 residues. Looked up from germline, CDR1 is SNHLY and CDR2 is FYNNEI. The CDR3 DNA reads TGTGCCAGCAGTGAAGGAAGGGTTTCACCCCTCCACTTT. Protein: CASSEGRVSPLHF.

This clonotype was observed at least ten times. J is TRBJ2-7 and V is TRBV2; D is possibly TRBD2 (6 bases). V lost 0 bases and J 3 bases, leaving 12 bases between the germline ends. The germline V gene has CDR1 SNHLY and CDR2 FYNNEI. The CDR3 covers 15 residues. CDR3 sequence reads: CASSEAGRGSYEQYF. As DNA, the CDR3 is TGTGCCAGCAGTGAAGCCGGGCGGGGCAGCTACGAGCAGTACTTC.

Comment on this clonotype: The junction departs from the called germline gene at one end, perhaps through a read error. The chain joins TRBV20-1 to TRBJ2-7, with D unclear. The germline gives CDR1 DFQATT, CDR2 SNEGSKA (reference sequence). This CDR3 spans 14 amino acids. The CDR3 coding sequence is TGCAGTGCAAATACAGAGGCGATAACCTACGAGCAGTGCTTC. Protein sequence: CSANTEAITYEQCF.

There are a few counts of this clonotype. The chain carries TRBV19 and TRBJ1-2, with 9 bases aligning to TRBD1. From germline, CDR1 is LNHDA and CDR2 SQIVND (reference sequence). The J segment lost 0 bases and the V segment lost 4 bases, leaving 9 bases of the junction unmatched. This CDR3 comprises 17 residues. The CDR3 reads CASSRNRDRVSNYGYTF. The CDR3 DNA is TGTGCCAGTAGTAGAAACCGGGACAGGGTATCTAACTATGGCTACACCTTC.

This clonotype was recorded at least ten times. This rearrangement joins TRBV18 to TRBJ2-7, with 8 bases fitting TRBD1. Germline V CDR1 and CDR2: KGHSH, LQKENI. This CDR3 contains 14 residues. The trim removed 3 bases at V and 2 bases at J, leaving 3 bases unmatched. The chain's CDR3 is CASSPGQGPYEQYF. CDR3 bases: TGTGCCAGCTCACCTGGACAGGGCCCCTACGAGCAGTACTTC.

This CDR3 reads CASSIGQGYNEQFF. CDR3 sequence (DNA): TGTGCCAGTAGTATTGGGCAGGGCTACAATGAGCAGTTCTTC. The chain is built from TRBV19 and TRBJ2-1, with a possible D match to TRBD1 (5 bases). The V gene lost 3 bases and the J gene lost 3 bases, with 9 bases spanning the gap. Looked up from germline, CDR1 is LNHDA and CDR2 is SQIVND (reference sequence). CDR3 length: 14 amino acids.

The genes are TRBV27 and TRBJ1-6; D is ambiguous. Looked up from germline, CDR1 is MNHEY and CDR2 is SMNVEV (reference sequence). This CDR3 has 20 amino acids. Trimming removed 1 base from V and 0 bases from J, with 19 bases in between. CDR3 protein: CASSLYGVPATGSYNSPLHF. As DNA, the CDR3 is TGTGCCAGCAGTTTATACGGGGTCCCCGCGACCGGCTCCTATAATTCACCCCTCCACTTT.

This clonotype has just one count. This clone may be a read error of a much larger clone one base away. This chain connects TRBV12-3 or TRBV12-4 to TRBJ2-1; 7 bases fit TRBD1. The CDR3 contains 16 residues. In DNA form, the CDR3 reads TGTGCCAGCAGTTTAGCCTCGGGACAGAAACAAGAGACCCGGTACTTC. This encodes CASSLASGQKQETRYF.

This clonotype came up many times. The chain has TRBV5-5 and TRBJ2-3; D possibly matches TRBD1 or TRBD2 (6 bases each). This CDR3 has 14 residues. CDR1 is SGHKS, CDR2 YYEKEE, per germline (reference sequence). V lost 0 bases and J lost 10, with 15 bases in between. The CDR3 loop reads CASSLGGAEGSQYF. Here the CDR3 DNA reads TGTGCCAGCAGCTTGGGGGGGGCTGAGGGTTCGCAGTATTTT. Full variable domain (missing parts from reference TRBV5-5 and TRBJ2-3): DAGVTQSPTHLIKTRGQQVTLRCSPISGHKSVSWYQQVLGQGPQFIFQYYEKEERGRGNFPDRFSARQFPNYSSELNVNALLLGDSALYLCASSLGGAEGSQYFGPGTRLTVL.

This clonotype was observed many times. The chain couples TRBV20-1 to TRBJ2-2; TRBD2 aligns across 8 bases. The CDR3 contains 12 residues. Germline V CDR1 and CDR2: DFQATT, SNEGSKA (reference sequence). The V gene end was trimmed by 6 bases and the J gene end by 5 bases; junction bases not matched to a gene: 2. In nucleotides, the CDR3 is TGCAGTGCCCGCGGGAGGACCGGGGAGCTGTTTTTT. It translates to CSARGRTGELFF.

This clonotype occurred many times. The V gene is TRBV5-1, the J gene TRBJ2-1, with TRBD2 matching 10 bases. The CDR3 runs 16 residues. Per the germline V gene, CDR1 is SGHRS and CDR2 is YFSETQ. After removal of 4 bases from V and 2 bases from J, the junction contained 6 bases not matched to a gene. Here the CDR3 reads CASSIGAGGAYNEQFF. CDR3 sequence (DNA): TGCGCCAGCAGCATCGGAGCGGGAGGGGCCTACAATGAGCAGTTCTTC.

This clonotype was picked up a small number of times. The chain employs TRBV6-1 and TRBJ1-5, with unresolved D. This CDR3 spans 16 amino acids. Germline CDR1 MNHNS, CDR2 SASEGT. The V and J ends lost 5 bases and 4 bases respectively, with 18 bases between them. CDR3 in amino acids: CASSHGSTRRNQPQHF. CDR3 sequence (DNA): TGTGCCAGCAGTCACGGGAGCACCCGAAGGAATCAGCCCCAGCATTTT.

The CDR3 loop reads CASSLGIPGLAMNTGELFF. CDR3 DNA: TGTGCCAGCAGTTTGGGGATCCCGGGACTAGCCATGAACACCGGGGAGCTGTTTTTT. The genes are TRBV27 and TRBJ2-2; 9 bases agree with TRBD2. CDR1 is MNHEY, CDR2 SMNVEV, per germline (reference sequence). CDR3 length: 19 amino acids. The junction had 12 bases not matched to a gene; V was cut back by 3 bases and J by 1 base.